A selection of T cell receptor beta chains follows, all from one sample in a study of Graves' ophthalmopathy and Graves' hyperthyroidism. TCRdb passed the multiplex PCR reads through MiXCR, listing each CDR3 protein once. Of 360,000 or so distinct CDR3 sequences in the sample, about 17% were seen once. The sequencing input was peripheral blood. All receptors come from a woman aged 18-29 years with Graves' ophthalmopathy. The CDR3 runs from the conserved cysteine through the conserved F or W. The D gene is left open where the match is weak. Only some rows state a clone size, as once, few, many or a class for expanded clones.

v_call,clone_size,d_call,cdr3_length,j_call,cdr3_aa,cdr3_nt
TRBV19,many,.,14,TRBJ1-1,CASSIEHQNTEAFF,TGTGCCAGTAGTATAGAACACCAGAACACTGAAGCTTTCTTT
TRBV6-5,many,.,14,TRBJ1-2,CASSYRAVGYGYTF,TGTGCCAGCAGTTACCGGGCAGTCGGGTATGGCTACACCTTC
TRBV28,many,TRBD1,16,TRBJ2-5,CASSLGQGVLLETQYF,TGTGCCAGCAGTTTGGGGCAGGGGGTTCTCTTAGAGACCCAGTACTTC
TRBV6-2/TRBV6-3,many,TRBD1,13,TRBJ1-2,CASSSGTGTGYTF,TGTGCCAGCAGCTCCGGGACAGGGACTGGCTACACCTTC
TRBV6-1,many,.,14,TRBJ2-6,CASRGTSGANVLTF,TGTGCCAGCAGGGGGACCTCTGGGGCCAACGTCCTGACTTTC
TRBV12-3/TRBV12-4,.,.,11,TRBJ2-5,CASSQSGTQYF,TGTGCCAGCAGCCAGAGTGGGACCCAGTACTTC
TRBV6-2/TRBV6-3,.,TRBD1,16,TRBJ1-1,CASRTRGRGPNTEAFF,TGTGCCAGCAGAACCAGGGGGAGGGGTCCGAACACTGAAGCTTTCTTT
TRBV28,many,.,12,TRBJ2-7,CARISPYYEQYF,TGTGCCAGAATCAGCCCCTACTACGAGCAGTACTTC
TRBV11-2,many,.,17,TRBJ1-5,CASSLDVGGSSNQPQHF,TGTGCCAGCAGCTTAGATGTCGGAGGGTCCAGCAATCAGCCCCAGCATTTT
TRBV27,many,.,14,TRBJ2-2,CASSLSVFTGELFF,TGTGCCAGCAGTTTATCGGTATTCACCGGGGAGCTGTTTTTT
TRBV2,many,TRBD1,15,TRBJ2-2,CATRGQGERAGELFF,TGTGCCACCCGTGGACAGGGGGAACGTGCCGGGGAGCTGTTTTTT
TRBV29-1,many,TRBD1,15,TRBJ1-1,CSVDRRQGAHTEAFF,TGCAGCGTTGATCGGAGACAGGGCGCCCACACTGAAGCTTTCTTT
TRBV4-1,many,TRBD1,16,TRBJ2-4,CASSLSAGTGQNIQYF,TGCGCCAGCAGCCTTTCCGCCGGGACAGGGCAAAACATTCAGTACTTC
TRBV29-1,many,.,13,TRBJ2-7,CSVKVAESYEQYF,TGCAGCGTTAAAGTAGCGGAGTCCTACGAGCAGTACTTC
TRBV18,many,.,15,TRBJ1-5,CASSSLVGSNQPQHF,TGTGCCAGCTCATCCCTTGTAGGGAGCAATCAGCCCCAGCATTTT
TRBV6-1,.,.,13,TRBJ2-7,CLCGDSPGYEQYF,TGCCTGTGCGGGGACAGTCCCGGCTACGAGCAGTACTTC
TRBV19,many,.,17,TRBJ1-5,CASHTTGTPNSNQPQHF,TGTGCCAGTCATACCACCGGGACACCTAATAGCAATCAGCCCCAGCATTTT
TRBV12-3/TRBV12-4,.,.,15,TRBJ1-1,CASSLEGAVNTEAFF,TGTGCCAGCAGTTTAGAAGGGGCAGTGAACACTGAAGCTTTCTTT
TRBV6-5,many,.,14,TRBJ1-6,CASRSRERSSPLHF,TGTGCCAGCCGAAGCAGGGAGAGGAGTTCACCCCTCCACTTT
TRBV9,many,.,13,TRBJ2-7,CASSAYARGEQYF,TGTGCCAGCAGCGCATACGCCCGAGGGGAGCAGTACTTC
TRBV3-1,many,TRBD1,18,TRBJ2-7,CASRAVPRQGRGSYEQYF,TGTGCCAGCAGAGCTGTACCCCGACAGGGAAGGGGTTCCTACGAGCAGTACTTC
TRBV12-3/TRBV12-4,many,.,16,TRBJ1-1,CASSPHSAAMNTEAFF,TGTGCCAGCAGTCCCCACTCTGCAGCGATGAACACTGAAGCTTTCTTT
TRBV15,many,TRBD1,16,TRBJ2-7,CATSRAGPGQGYEQYF,TGTGCCACCAGCAGAGCCGGGCCGGGACAGGGCTACGAGCAGTACTTC
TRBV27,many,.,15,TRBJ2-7,CASSPNPGGSYEQYF,TGTGCCAGCAGTCCGAACCCTGGGGGATCATACGAGCAGTACTTC
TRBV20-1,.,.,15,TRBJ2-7,CSARGTDLRVYEQYF,TGCAGTGCTAGAGGAACTGACTTAAGGGTGTACGAGCAGTACTTC
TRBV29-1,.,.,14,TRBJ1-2,CSVEDLWTAQGYTF,TGCAGCGTTGAAGATCTTTGGACCGCGCAGGGCTACACCTTC
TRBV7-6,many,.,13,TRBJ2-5,CASSWGHQETQYF,TGTGCCAGCAGCTGGGGACACCAAGAGACCCAGTACTTC
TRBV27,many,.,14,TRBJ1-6,CASSFGAYNSPLHF,TGTGCCAGCAGTTTCGGGGCGTATAATTCACCCCTCCACTTT
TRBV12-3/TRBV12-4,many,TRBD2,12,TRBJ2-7,CASSPRGVEQYF,TGTGCCAGCAGCCCCCGGGGGGTCGAGCAGTACTTC
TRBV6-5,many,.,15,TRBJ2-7,CASSYDTGISYEQYF,TGTGCCAGCAGTTACGACACAGGGATCTCCTACGAGCAGTACTTC
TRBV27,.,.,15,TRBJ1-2,CASSPPDRANYGYTF,TGTGCCAGCAGTCCCCCGGACAGAGCTAACTATGGCTACACCTTC
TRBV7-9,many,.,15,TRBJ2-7,CASSLAGDTFYEQYF,TGTGCCAGCAGCTTAGCGGGAGATACCTTCTACGAGCAGTACTTC
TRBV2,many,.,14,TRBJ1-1,CASSGEAMNTEAFF,TGTGCCAGCAGTGGAGAGGCTATGAACACTGAAGCTTTCTTT
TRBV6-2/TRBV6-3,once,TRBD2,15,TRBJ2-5,CASSTYSGGGETQYF,TGTGCCAGCAGTACCTATAGCGGGGGCGGAGAGACCCAGTACTTC
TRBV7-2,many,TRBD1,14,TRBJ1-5,CASSIDRGRAAQHF,TGTGCCAGCAGCATCGACAGGGGGAGGGCGGCCCAGCATTTT